These 9 T cell receptor beta chains were all obtained from the same sample, sequenced in a study of tumor and adjacent non-tumor tissue in lung cancer. RNA was extracted from bulk tissue without any cell sorting. The normal lung tissue was taken more than 3 cm from the tumor edge. TCRbeta libraries were built with three rounds of nested PCR, modified from ARM-PCR. TCRdb itself ran the multiplex PCR reads through MiXCR, one entry per CDR3 protein. The sample carries fewer than 100,000 distinct CDR3 sequences, about 77% recorded once. Input material: distant non-tumor lung tissue. All receptors derive from a woman in her forties or fifties with non-small cell lung cancer.

About this clonotype: This may come from a read error, since a much larger clone is one base off. The CDR3 end shows no conserved phenylalanine or tryptophan, and so a read error is likely. This chain links TRBV11-2 with TRBJ1-2, with a weak D call TRBD1 (5 bases). V gave up 0 bases and J gave up 4 bases, with 9 bases separating them. Germline CDR1 SGHAT, CDR2 FQNNGV. The CDR3 has 14 residues. CDR3 in amino acids: CASSLDRGRYGYTY. CDR3 DNA: TGTGCCAGCAGCTTAGATAGGGGACGCTATGGCTACACCTAC.

Concerning this clonotype: This is likely a read error, given that the CDR3 carries no conserved phenylalanine or tryptophan at its end. V gene TRBV29-1 combines with J gene TRBJ2-1; D gene unclear. The CDR3 length is 14 residues. Per the germline V gene, CDR1 is SQVTM and CDR2 is ANQGSEA. In nucleotides, the CDR3 is TGCAGCGTTGAAGACTGGAGCTCCTACAATGAACAGTTCTCC. This gives the protein CSVEDWSSYNEQFS.

To note about this clonotype: Being one base from a much bigger clone, this may be a read error. The chain employs TRBV28 and TRBJ2-2, with TRBD2 identical over 7 bases. Trimming took 10 bases from V and 1 from J; bases not matched to a gene: 30. Germline loops: CDR1 MDHEN, CDR2 SYDVKM. The CDR3 sequence is 22 residues long. The CDR3 loop reads CANSATFPVTLSGTENTGELFF. CDR3 DNA sequence: TGTGCCAACAGCGCTACCTTCCCCGTTACCTTAAGCGGGACCGAGAACACCGGGGAGCTGTTTTTT. Combining the CDR3 with reference TRBV28 and TRBJ2-2 gives the whole variable domain DVKVTQSSRYLVKRTGEKVFLECVQDMDHENMFWYRQDPGLGLRLIYFSYDVKMKEKGDIPEGYSVSREKKERFSLILESASTNQTSMYLCANSATFPVTLSGTENTGELFFGEGSRLTVL.

Regarding this clonotype: Germline and junction disagree at one end, which may indicate a read error. V gene TRBV29-1 combines with J gene TRBJ2-2; TRBD2 is a possible D gene (5 bases). Germline CDR1 is SQVTM and CDR2 is ANQGSEA. CDR3 size: 18 residues. The CDR3 sequence: CSAEDEGASGSFPGELFF. The CDR3 nucleotides read TGCAGCGCTGAAGATGAAGGAGCTAGTGGGAGTTTTCCCGGGGAGCTGTTTTTT.

This clonotype was detected many times. The chain has TRBV28 and TRBJ2-1; D remains ambiguous. This CDR3 contains 16 residues. Trimming took 4 bases from V and 4 from J, leaving 17 bases between them. In germline, CDR1 is MDHEN, CDR2 SYDVKM. The CDR3 region has the DNA TGTGCCAGCAGTTCTCGCAAGTGGCAGAAGTACAATGAGCAGTTCTTC. Encoded protein: CASSSRKWQKYNEQFF.

Concerning this clonotype itself: One end of the junction fails to match germline, which may point to a read error. V usage is TRBV29-1 and J usage is TRBJ2-5; tentative D call: TRBD2 (5 bases). CDR1 and CDR2 from the germline V gene are SQVTM and ANQGSEA. This CDR3 comprises 12 residues. The CDR3 loop is CNVGREEETQHF. For the CDR3, the DNA is TGCAACGTTGGTCGGGAAGAAGAGACCCAGCACTTC.

The J gene is TRBJ2-3, the V gene TRBV6-6; TRBD2 matches at 7 bases. J gave up 10 bases and V 7 bases, and 14 bases lay outside the gene matches. Germline CDR1 is MNHNY and CDR2 is SVGAGI (reference sequence). This CDR3 spans 14 amino acids. CDR3 bases: TGTGCCAGCACCCCGGGAGGTCCGATAGGTCCGCAGTATTTT. It yields the protein CASTPGGPIGPQYF.

As to this clonotype: A much larger clone lies a single base off, so this may be a read error. The V and J genes are TRBV20-1 and TRBJ2-7; no clear D gene. Per the germline V gene, CDR1 is DFQATT and CDR2 is SNEGSKA (reference sequence). The length of the CDR3 is 14 residues. As DNA, the CDR3 is TGCAATGCTAGAGATTCCACAACCCAAGTTCGGCAGTACTTC. It codes for CNARDSTTQVRQYF.

Comment on this clonotype: A much more abundant neighbour one base away suggests this may be a read error. V gene TRBV5-1 combines with J gene TRBJ2-1; 9 nucleotides agree with TRBD2. With V trimmed by 9 bases and J by 7 bases, 11 bases remained unmatched. Germline values: CDR1 SGHRS, CDR2 YFSETQ. This CDR3 is built from 14 residues. The CDR3 nucleotides read TGCGCCAACAGGCGGGAGGGCCCTACTAATGAGCAGTTCTTC. Encoded protein: CANRREGPTNEQFF.